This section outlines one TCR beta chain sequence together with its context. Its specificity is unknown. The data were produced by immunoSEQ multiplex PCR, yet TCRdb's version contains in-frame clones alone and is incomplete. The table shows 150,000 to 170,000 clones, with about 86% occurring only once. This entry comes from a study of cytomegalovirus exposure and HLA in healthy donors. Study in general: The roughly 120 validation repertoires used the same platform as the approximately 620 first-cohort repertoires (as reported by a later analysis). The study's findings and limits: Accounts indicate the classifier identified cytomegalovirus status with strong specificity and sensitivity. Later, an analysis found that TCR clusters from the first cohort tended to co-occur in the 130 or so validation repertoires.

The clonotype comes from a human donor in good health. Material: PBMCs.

This CDR3 is CASSFGGGGEDTQYF. CDR3 DNA sequence: TGTGCCAGCAGCTTCGGCGGGGGCGGGGAAGATACGCAGTATTTT. This chain joins TRBV7-9 and TRBJ2-3; tentative D call: TRBD2 (7 bases). Between the trimmed V and J ends, which lost 3 bases and 5 bases, there was a span of 15 bases. From germline, CDR1 is SEHNR and CDR2 FQNEAQ (reference sequence). This CDR3 has 15 amino acids.